What follows are 18 T cell receptor beta chains derived from one specimen sequenced in a study of a mutant IDH1 vaccine in newly diagnosed glioma. The time point was: week 11, during vaccination. Vaccinated patients received 300 ug of mutant IDH1 20-mer peptide per dose, with topical imiquimod. These receptors' antigens are unknown. Using immunoSEQ multiplex PCR, the repertoire was profiled, and TCRdb retains in-frame clones only, with some absent. The table records around 66,000 clones, roughly 80% of them present only once. Sequences were derived from PBMCs, sampled from a glioma patient whose treatment included an IDH1 peptide vaccine. These receptors originate from a man aged 45-65 years with glioma.

There are a few counts of this clone. This chain joins TRBV5-6 and TRBJ1-2, with D unclear. V was pared by 0 bases and J by 3 bases, with 9 bases between. CDR1 is SGHDT and CDR2 is YYEEEE in the germline V gene. The CDR3 has 14 amino acids. The CDR3 nucleotides are TGTGCCAGCAGCTTGGCTCCTGGGCACTATGGCTACACCTTC. Its translation: CASSLAPGHYGYTF.

The chain is built from TRBV15 and TRBJ1-2; 7 bases fit TRBD1. The CDR3 loop spans 13 amino acids. The J segment lost 2 bases and the V segment lost 4 bases, leaving 1 base of the junction unmatched. From germline, CDR1 is LNHNV and CDR2 YYDKDF (reference sequence). CDR3 amino acids: CATSMDRNYGYTF. CDR3 in DNA: TGTGCCACCAGCATGGACAGGAACTATGGCTACACCTTC.

This chain links TRBV28 with TRBJ2-7; D ambiguous. Germline V gene lookup returns CDR1 MDHEN and CDR2 SYDVKM. Trimming took off 5 bases at V and 3 bases at J, with 14 bases between the two ends. CDR3 size: 14 residues. The CDR3 nucleotides read TGTGCCAGCAGTCCCTCGGGCAGCAACTACGAGCAGTACTTC. It yields the protein CASSPSGSNYEQYF.

Only a few counts were recorded for this clone. The chain carries TRBV4-1 and TRBJ2-7; TRBD1 agrees at 7 bases. Per germline, CDR1 MGHRA and CDR2 YSYEKL. Trimming removed 4 bases from V and 2 bases from J; junction bases left unmatched: 11. The CDR3 spans 16 residues. The CDR3 loop reads CASSPMGRDSTYEQYF. The CDR3 region has the DNA TGCGCCAGCAGCCCCATGGGACGGGACAGCACCTACGAGCAGTACTTC.

CDR3: CASSPGGGRYGYTF. DNA for the CDR3: TGTGCCAGCAGTCCTGGGGGGGGAAGGTATGGCTACACCTTC. The chain is built from TRBV2 and TRBJ1-2; possible D gene TRBD1, 5 bases. Trimming took off 5 bases at V and 5 bases at J, with 15 bases between the two ends. CDR1 and CDR2 (germline): SNHLY, FYNNEI. The CDR3 is 14 residues long.

V and J are TRBV6-6 and TRBJ2-1; tentative D call: TRBD2 (6 bases). V was pared by 2 bases and J by 10 bases, with 15 bases between. This CDR3 is built from 14 residues. Germline V gives CDR1 MNHNY, CDR2 SVGAGI (reference sequence). This CDR3 is CASSYKSGEREQFF. As DNA, the CDR3 is TGTGCCAGCAGTTACAAATCGGGAGAACGGGAGCAGTTCTTC.

The genes are TRBV2 and TRBJ2-1, with D unclear. The CDR3 spans 14 residues. Germline CDR1 SNHLY, CDR2 FYNNEI. V dropped 7 bases and J dropped 0 bases, with 10 bases sitting between them. DNA of the CDR3: TGTGCCAGCACCTCCTGGGCCTCCTACAATGAGCAGTTCTTC. The encoded protein is CASTSWASYNEQFF.

The V and J genes are TRBV2 and TRBJ2-1, with D perhaps being TRBD1 or TRBD2 (6 bases each). Between the trimmed V and J ends, which lost 5 bases and 3 bases, there was a span of 11 bases. The CDR3 spans 14 residues. Germline CDR1 SNHLY, CDR2 FYNNEI. The CDR3: CASSIRGLYNEQFF. As DNA, the CDR3 is TGTGCCAGCAGTATTCGGGGGCTCTACAATGAGCAGTTCTTC.

This clone was detected only a few times. The chain combines TRBV5-6 with TRBJ1-1; a possible D gene is TRBD1 (5 bases). Trimming stripped 1 base from V and 1 base from J, with 8 bases between. This CDR3 region has 14 residues. The germline V gene has CDR1 SGHDT and CDR2 YYEEEE. The CDR3 sequence is CASSLYGGNTEAFF. CDR3 DNA sequence: TGTGCCAGCAGCTTGTATGGGGGGAACACTGAAGCTTTCTTT. Supplemented by reference TRBV5-6 and TRBJ1-1, the full variable domain reads DAGVTQSPTHLIKTRGQQVTLRCSPKSGHDTVSWYQQALGQGPQFIFQYYEEEERQRGNFPDRFSGHQFPNYSSELNVNALLLGDSALYLCASSLYGGNTEAFFGQGTRLTVV.

Points on this clone: This same CDR3 is encoded by further DNA sequences in the sample. The rearrangement joins TRBV19 to TRBJ2-7; D possibly corresponds to TRBD1 (5 bases). This CDR3 is 12 amino acids long. CDR1 LNHDA and CDR2 SQIVND come from the germline V gene (reference sequence). V was pared by 6 bases and J by 0 bases, with 6 bases between. The CDR3 is CASSRDSYEQYF. As DNA, the CDR3 is TGTGCCAGTAGCAGGGACTCCTACGAGCAGTACTTC.

The genes are TRBV11-2 and TRBJ2-1; D might be TRBD1 (5 bases). Germline loops: CDR1 SGHAT, CDR2 FQNNGV. V dropped 5 bases and J dropped 0 bases, with 14 bases sitting between them. The CDR3 covers 16 residues. CDR3 nucleotide sequence: TGTGCCAGCAGCCCGATGACAGCCCTCTCCTACAATGAGCAGTTCTTC. Amino acid sequence: CASSPMTALSYNEQFF.

The V gene is TRBV19, the J gene TRBJ2-1; D gene ambiguous. Trimming removed 5 bases at V and 4 bases at J, with 12 bases between. This CDR3 is 14 amino acids long. Germline V gene sequence: CDR1 LNHDA, CDR2 SQIVND (reference sequence). The CDR3 region is CASSATGAYNEQFF. The CDR3 nucleotides are TGTGCCAGTAGTGCGACGGGCGCGTACAATGAGCAGTTCTTC.

Here the CDR3 reads CASSQARAETQYF. The CDR3 coding sequence is TGCGCCAGCAGCCAAGCCAGAGCTGAGACCCAGTACTTC. The rearrangement uses TRBV4-3 and TRBJ2-5; the D is unclear. Trimming took 1 base from V and 5 from J, leaving 8 bases between them. CDR1 LGHNA and CDR2 YSLEER come from the germline V gene. The CDR3 contains 13 residues.

The chain uses TRBV28 and TRBJ2-2, with D possibly TRBD2 on 6 matching bases. Germline assignment: CDR1 MDHEN and CDR2 SYDVKM. CDR3 length equals 13 residues. The V end lost 7 bases, the J end lost 2 bases, and 8 bases lay between the germline ends. The CDR3 DNA reads TGTGCCAGCACGGGACTTAACACCGGGGAGCTGTTTTTT. Its protein product is CASTGLNTGELFF. Full variable domain (outside the CDR3, taken from reference TRBV28 and TRBJ2-2): DVKVTQSSRYLVKRTGEKVFLECVQDMDHENMFWYRQDPGLGLRLIYFSYDVKMKEKGDIPEGYSVSREKKERFSLILESASTNQTSMYLCASTGLNTGELFFGEGSRLTVL.

J is TRBJ1-1 and V is TRBV28, with D perhaps TRBD1 (5 bases). The CDR3 spans 12 residues. The V and J ends lost 5 bases and 11 bases respectively, with 15 bases between them. The germline V gene encodes CDR1 MDHEN and CDR2 SYDVKM. The CDR3 protein is CASSLSDSTAFF. The CDR3 nucleotides are TGTGCCAGCAGTCTGAGCGACAGCACTGCTTTCTTT.

V usage is TRBV6-1 and J usage is TRBJ2-3; either TRBD1 or TRBD2 may supply D (5 bases each). CDR1 MNHNS and CDR2 SASEGT come from the germline V gene. The V end was cut by 5 bases, the J end by 2 bases, with 8 bases between. This CDR3 has 13 residues. The CDR3 region is CASSWDPTDTQYF. CDR3 coding DNA: TGTGCCAGCAGTTGGGACCCCACAGATACGCAGTATTTT.

V usage is TRBV18 and J usage is TRBJ2-7; D not certain. V was shortened by 3 bases and J by 5 bases, with 5 bases between the two germline ends. This CDR3 contains 11 residues. In germline, CDR1 is KGHSH, CDR2 LQKENI. The CDR3 loop reads CASSPDHEQYF. CDR3 DNA: TGTGCCAGCTCACCCGACCACGAGCAGTACTTC.

This chain links TRBV5-1 with TRBJ1-1; D not certain. The CDR3 contains 15 residues. In germline, CDR1 is SGHRS, CDR2 YFSETQ. The V end lost 2 bases, the J end lost 0 bases, and 11 bases lay between the germline ends. The CDR3: CASSFTGRMNTEAFF. The CDR3 nucleotides are TGCGCCAGCAGCTTTACCGGACGGATGAACACTGAAGCTTTCTTT. The entire variable domain, with the rest obtained from reference TRBV5-1 and TRBJ1-1, is as follows: KAGVTQTPRYLIKTRGQQVTLSCSPISGHRSVSWYQQTPGQGLQFLFEYFSETQRNKGNFPGRFSGRQFSNSRSEMNVSTLELGDSALYLCASSFTGRMNTEAFFGQGTRLTVV.